These T cell receptor beta chains were read from a single sample in a study of blood T cell repertoires in COVID-19. Using immunoSEQ multiplex PCR, the repertoire was profiled, and TCRdb retains in-frame clones only, with some absent. The sample lists fewer than 200,000 clones; just under 90% were seen once. The sequencing sample was made of peripheral blood. The receptors originated from a woman between 65 and 79 years old with COVID-19, enrolled during active disease. The conserved cysteine and the conserved F or W are not part of the CDR3 here. Size tells how often a clone was seen (once, few, many) or the class of an expanded clone, and some rows leave it out.

clone_size v_call cdr3_length cdr3_aa
NA TRBV5-1 12 ASSNGQGFHEQY
once TRBV21-1 15 ASSKESSDQIQETQY
NA TRBV19 14 ASSILGRGTNNEQF
NA TRBV7-9 12 ASSLSTMDSPLH
NA TRBV11-2 10 ASSPIRVLAF
NA TRBV28 11 ASTGGRTYEQY
NA TRBV3-1/TRBV3-2 12 ASSQDSPNEKLF
NA TRBV5-6 11 ASSLDRENIQY
NA TRBV20-1 12 SASLTTGGGGYT
NA TRBV12-3/TRBV12-4 11 ASSSDLADTQY
NA TRBV5-1 11 ASSFILGAEAF